The T cell receptor (beta chain) described here comes from a study of long-term antiretroviral therapy in people with HIV. Cryopreserved PBMC, at roughly 1-11 million per sample, were present before DNA extraction. Notes on this clone: What it binds is not known.

The germline V gene has CDR1 SGHDN and CDR2 FVKESK. With 0 bases clipped from V and 6 bases from J, the junction kept 12 bases outside the gene matches. This CDR3 contains 17 residues. Study conclusions and caveats: Blood sampling spanned 2004 to 2017, possibly under older ART regimens. HIV repertoire CDR3 lengths ranged less widely than those of controls.

The run of the v3.0 immunoSEQ assay was at survey level. The repertoire was sequenced with immunoSEQ multiplex PCR; TCRdb's copy has only in-frame clones and lacks some. The repertoire consists of tens of thousands of clones, with roughly 85% occurring once and the leading ten covering roughly 10%. This specimen was unsorted PBMCs, taken 2.3 years after starting antiretroviral therapy. This clonotype originated in a man aged 40-50 years with HIV. The chain recombines TRBV14 with TRBJ2-5; 8 bases agree with TRBD1. CDR3 bases: TGTGCCAGCAGCCAAGATGGGCAGGGGGCCTATCGGAAGACCCAGTACTTC. Translated, it gives CASSQDGQGAYRKTQYF.